This T cell receptor beta chain came from a study of chronic HIV infection and antiretroviral therapy. The V end was cut by 5 bases, the J end by 6 bases, with 4 bases between. Per the germline V gene, CDR1 is SQVTM and CDR2 is ANQGSEA. This CDR3 is 10 amino acids long. From the 5' RACE reads, TCRdb called clonotypes with MiXCR, one entry per CDR3 protein. The sample includes some 43,000 distinct CDR3 sequences, approximately 20% of them seen just once. The sequenced sample consisted of peripheral blood. V usage is TRBV29-1 and J usage is TRBJ2-2; D gene unclear. The clonotype comes from an adult who had HIV and had not received antiretroviral therapy, or was an uninfected healthy control (not recorded which). The CDR3 here is CSVMSGELFF. The DNA for the CDR3 is TGCAGCGTTATGTCCGGGGAGCTGTTTTTT.